The T cell receptor (beta chain) described here comes from a study of shared clonotypes between healthy human individuals. The study, taken as a whole, reports: Sampling covered blood only; tissue repertoires likely differ. When naive CD4 clonotypes were compared across a handful of donors, about 4.9% were shared. Sequencing of the sorted subsets was shown by rarefaction to be incomplete despite large depth.

Libraries were prepared by immunoSEQ multiplex PCR; TCRdb keeps only in-frame clonotypes and omits some of them. The sample has around 2.1 million clones, around 93% seen once. Naivety among CD8 cells was defined by CD45RO negativity and positive CCR7 selection, thereby excluding terminally differentiated effector memory CD45RA+ cells. The CDR3 spans 15 residues. Germline V gives CDR1 SGHAT, CDR2 FQNNGV. Concerning this clone itself: Its antigen remains unidentified. A read error may produce the germline difference seen at one junction end.

Sample: naive CD8+ T cells from PBMCs. This receptor was taken from a man younger than 30 in good health. Some clones in this sample may be carry-over from other donors' samples. The chain combines TRBV11-2 with TRBJ2-1, with 13 nucleotides matching TRBD2. For the CDR3, the DNA is TGTGCCAGCACCTTAGGGACTAGCGGGAACAATGAGCAGTTCTTC. This codes for CASTLGTSGNNEQFF.